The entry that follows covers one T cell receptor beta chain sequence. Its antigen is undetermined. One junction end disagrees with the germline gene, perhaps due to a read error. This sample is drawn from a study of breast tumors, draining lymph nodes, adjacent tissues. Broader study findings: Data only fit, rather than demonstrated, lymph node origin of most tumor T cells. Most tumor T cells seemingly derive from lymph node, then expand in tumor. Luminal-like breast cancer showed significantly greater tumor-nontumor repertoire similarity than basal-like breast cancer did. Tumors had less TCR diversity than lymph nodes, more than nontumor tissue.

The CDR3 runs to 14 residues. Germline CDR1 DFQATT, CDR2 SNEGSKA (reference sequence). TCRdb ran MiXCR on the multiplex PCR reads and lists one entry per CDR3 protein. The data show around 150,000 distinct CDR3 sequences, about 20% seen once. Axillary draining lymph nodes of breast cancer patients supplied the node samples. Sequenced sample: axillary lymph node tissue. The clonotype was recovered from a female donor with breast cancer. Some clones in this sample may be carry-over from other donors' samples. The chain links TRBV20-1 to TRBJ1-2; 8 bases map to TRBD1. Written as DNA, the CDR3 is TGCAGTGCTAGAGCAGGGGGCTTTAACTATGGCTACGCTTTC. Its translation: CSARAGGFNYGYAF.